This T cell receptor beta chain was profiled in a study of T cell responses to AZD1222 COVID-19 vaccine. Study-level results: Researchers report vaccine-associated CD4 TCRs spanning spike, with dominance at 160-218 and 743-854. Among those given AZD1222, only five to seven were seropositive at baseline. There were repertoire samples only from the period after the peak T cell response.

This CDR3 contains 12 residues. Germline-derived CDR1 and CDR2 are ENHRY and SYGVKD. Trimming took 6 bases from V and 3 from J, leaving 8 bases between them. A single count supports this clone. Its antigen is unknown. The protocol was immunoSEQ multiplex PCR, while the TCRdb copy is restricted to in-frame clones and leaves out a portion. The repertoire holds about 130,000 clones, with approximately 90% as singletons. The clonotype was recovered from an adult who received the AZD1222 COVID-19 vaccine. The chain joins TRBV10-3 to TRBJ1-1; D call uncertain. Sample: peripheral blood, taken 28 days after the second AZD1222 dose. The DNA of the CDR3 is TGTGCCATCAGCGGAAGGGACACTGAAGCTTTCTTT. Translation: CAISGRDTEAFF.